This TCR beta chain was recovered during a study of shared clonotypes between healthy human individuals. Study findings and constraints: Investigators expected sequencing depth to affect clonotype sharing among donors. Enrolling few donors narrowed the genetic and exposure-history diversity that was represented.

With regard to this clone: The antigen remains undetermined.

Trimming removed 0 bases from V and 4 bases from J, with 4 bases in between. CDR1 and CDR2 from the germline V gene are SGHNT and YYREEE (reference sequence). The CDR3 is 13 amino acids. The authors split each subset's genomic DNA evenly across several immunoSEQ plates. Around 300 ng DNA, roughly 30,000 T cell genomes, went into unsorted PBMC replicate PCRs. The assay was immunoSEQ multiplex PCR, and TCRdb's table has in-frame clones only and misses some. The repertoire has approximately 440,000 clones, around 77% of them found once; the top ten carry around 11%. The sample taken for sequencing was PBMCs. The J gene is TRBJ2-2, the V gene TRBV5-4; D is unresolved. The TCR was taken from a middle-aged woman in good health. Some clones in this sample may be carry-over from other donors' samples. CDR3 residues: CASSLDFTGELFF. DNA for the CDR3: TGTGCCAGCAGCTTGGACTTCACCGGGGAGCTGTTTTTT.